The 8 T cell receptor beta chains given below trace back to one sample, sequenced in a study of CD8+ T cells in alopecia areata. Treatment here: oral pan-JAK inhibitor, 5-10 mg twice daily. RNA extraction was followed by reverse transcription into cDNA, which acted as the sequencing template. Generated by immunoSEQ multiplex PCR, the TCRdb table keeps only in-frame clones and is missing some. Here the sample spans approximately 200,000 clones, over 40% being singletons. The sample in question was CD4+ T cells sorted from blood, obtained at approximately week 36, from a patient treated with tofacitinib. The receptor set was obtained from a human donor with alopecia areata.

This chain uses TRBV29-1 with TRBJ2-7; 9 positions match TRBD1. Germline CDR1 is SQVTM and CDR2 is ANQGSEA. The CDR3 extends over 13 amino acids. J was trimmed by 7 bases and V by 6 bases; bases with no gene match: 10. As DNA, the CDR3 is TGCAGCGTCCAGACAGGGGGAGTGGGTGAGCAGTACTTC. Its translation is CSVQTGGVGEQYF.

V gene TRBV9 combines with J gene TRBJ1-1; TRBD1 is a possible D gene (5 bases). Trimming removed 4 bases from V and 3 bases from J, with 19 bases in between. The germline CDR1 and CDR2 sequences are SGDLS and YYNGEE. This CDR3 region has 16 residues. The CDR3 reads CASSRAERGWDTEAFF. The CDR3 nucleotides are TGTGCCAGCAGCAGAGCAGAAAGGGGTTGGGACACTGAAGCTTTCTTT. Based on the CDR3 plus reference TRBV9 and TRBJ1-1, the full variable domain is DSGVTQTPKHLITATGQRVTLRCSPRSGDLSVYWYQQSLDQGLQFLIQYYNGEERAKGNILERFSAQQFPDLHSELNLSSLELGDSALYFCASSRAERGWDTEAFFGQGTRLTVV.

This clone was observed a few times. The V gene is TRBV29-1, the J gene TRBJ2-1, with D possibly matching TRBD1 (5 bases). The CDR3 contains 15 residues. The germline gives CDR1 SQVTM, CDR2 ANQGSEA. Deletions cut 7 bases from V and 6 bases from J, with 22 bases between. The CDR3 spells CSAYVVPSRANEQFF. As DNA, the CDR3 is TGCAGCGCCTACGTTGTGCCGTCCAGGGCCAATGAGCAGTTCTTC.

The chain recombines TRBV2 with TRBJ2-4, with 11 nucleotides matching TRBD2. Trimming at V came to 8 bases and at J to 7 bases, leaving 10 bases not matched to a gene. Germline assignment: CDR1 SNHLY and CDR2 FYNNEI. CDR3 length: 15 amino acids. The CDR3 DNA is TGTGCCAGCGCCACTAGCGGGAGAACTAGGAACATTCAGTACTTC. Residues: CASATSGRTRNIQYF.

The V and J genes are TRBV2 and TRBJ2-3; no definite D call. The germline V and J ends were trimmed by 6 bases and 2 bases, with 9 bases remaining between them. Germline assignment: CDR1 SNHLY and CDR2 FYNNEI. The CDR3 totals 13 residues. The CDR3 DNA reads as TGTGCCAGCAGGGGGTTACCCACAGATACGCAGTATTTT. This translates into CASRGLPTDTQYF. Drawing the rest from reference TRBV2 and TRBJ2-3, the complete variable domain is EPEVTQTPSHQVTQMGQEVILRCVPISNHLYFYWYRQILGQKVEFLVSFYNNEISEKSEIFDDQFSVERPDGSNFTLKIRSTKLEDSAMYFCASRGLPTDTQYFGPGTRLTVL.

This clone was seen a few times. The chain has TRBV29-1 and TRBJ2-1; TRBD2 is a possible D gene (5 bases). Trimming removed 6 bases at V and 1 base at J, with 13 bases between. Germline values: CDR1 SQVTM, CDR2 ANQGSEA. CDR3 length: 14 amino acids. Written as DNA, the CDR3 is TGCAGCGTGGAGAGGGATCTGTCCTACAATGAGCAGTTCTTC. Translating it yields CSVERDLSYNEQFF.

The chain carries TRBV2 and TRBJ2-6; D remains ambiguous. CDR1 and CDR2 (germline): SNHLY, FYNNEI. Trimming took 7 bases from V and 0 from J, leaving 7 bases between them. The CDR3 is 14 residues long. Here the CDR3 reads CASKSGSGANVLTF. The CDR3 DNA sequence: TGTGCCAGCAAATCCGGCTCTGGGGCCAACGTCCTGACTTTC.

The chain links TRBV5-1 to TRBJ2-1; D assignment may be TRBD1 or TRBD2 (5 bases each). This CDR3 spans 17 amino acids. Germline V gene data show CDR1 as SGHRS and CDR2 as YFSETQ. V lost 4 bases and J lost 1, with 18 bases in between. CDR3 region: CASSKRRGATSYNEQFF. The CDR3 DNA reads as TGCGCCAGCAGCAAAAGGCGAGGGGCGACGTCCTACAATGAGCAGTTCTTC. The full variable domain, its missing parts supplied by reference TRBV5-1 and TRBJ2-1, is KAGVTQTPRYLIKTRGQQVTLSCSPISGHRSVSWYQQTPGQGLQFLFEYFSETQRNKGNFPGRFSGRQFSNSRSEMNVSTLELGDSALYLCASSKRRGATSYNEQFFGPGTRLTVL.